Listed below are T cell receptor beta chains from one sample, sequenced in a study of T cells in tuberculosis. Repertoires were generated with immunoSEQ multiplex PCR, while TCRdb's copy carries only in-frame clones and drops some. Here the sample spans fewer than 40,000 clones, less than 95% being singletons. Material: PBMCs. The receptors were sampled from a donor aged 5 to 30 with latent tuberculosis or without tuberculosis infection. Both conserved end residues are part of each CDR3. D genes are given only for firm matches. Where a row states a size, it is once, few, many or the class of an expanded clone; other rows omit it.

TRBV6-5	TRBJ2-7	NA	NA	TGTGCCAGCAGTTATTATGGGCCCTACGAGCAGTACTTC	CASSYYGPYEQYF
TRBV25-1	TRBJ1-1	NA	NA	TGTGCCAGCAGGCTAAACACTGAAGCTTTCTTT	CASRLNTEAFF
TRBV6-6	TRBJ1-3	NA	NA	TGTGCCAGCTCCCTGGGCAACTCTGGAAACACCATATATTTT	CASSLGNSGNTIYF
TRBV5-4	TRBJ2-1	TRBD2	NA	TGTGCCAGCAGCCTACAATCGGGAGGCTCCTACAATGAGCAGTTCTTC	CASSLQSGGSYNEQFF
TRBV15	TRBJ2-1	NA	NA	TGTGCCACCAGTTCGCCCCAGGGAGGTTTCTACAATGAGCAGTTCTTC	CATSSPQGGFYNEQFF
TRBV5-1	TRBJ1-2	NA	NA	TGCGCCAGCAGCGAATCCTCGGGAGATGGCTACACCTTC	CASSESSGDGYTF
TRBV7-9	TRBJ2-7	NA	NA	TGTGCCAGCAGCTTCGGAGGGCTCGCCTACGAGCAGTACTTC	CASSFGGLAYEQYF
TRBV19	TRBJ2-1	TRBD2	NA	TGTGCCAGTAGTATACTAGCGGGAGATGGGCCCAATGAGCAGTTCTTC	CASSILAGDGPNEQFF
TRBV5-4	TRBJ2-7	TRBD2	NA	TGTGCCAGCAGCTTACGGCGGGAGAGGCACTACGAGCAGTACTTC	CASSLRRERHYEQYF
TRBV28	TRBJ1-1	NA	few	TGTGCCAGCAGTTCGTCGGTGAACACTGAAGCTTTCTTT	CASSSSVNTEAFF
TRBV6-1	TRBJ2-7	NA	NA	TGTGCCAGCAGTGAATCCGGGTGGGACGAGCAGTACTTC	CASSESGWDEQYF
TRBV28	TRBJ2-7	TRBD1	NA	TGTGCCAGCAGTAGCAGTCGGGACAGCTACGAGCAGTACTTC	CASSSSRDSYEQYF
TRBV7-9	TRBJ1-2	NA	once	TGTGCCAGCAGCGAACAAAGGCAGGGGTCCCATGGCTACACCTTC	CASSEQRQGSHGYTF
TRBV5-1	TRBJ2-1	TRBD2	NA	TGCGCCAGCAGCTTTCTAGCGGGACGGTCCGCGAGGGAGCAGTTCTTC	CASSFLAGRSAREQFF
TRBV5-1	TRBJ2-1	NA	NA	TGCGCCAGCAGCTTACTAAGCTCCTACAATGAGCAGTTCTTC	CASSLLSSYNEQFF
TRBV11-2	TRBJ1-2	NA	NA	TGTGCCAGCAGCTTAGATCCAGCGGGAACGGGCTACACCTTC	CASSLDPAGTGYTF
TRBV5-1	TRBJ1-1	NA	NA	TGCGCCAGCAGTCAGGACACTTGGAACACTGAAGCTTTCTTT	CASSQDTWNTEAFF
TRBV27	TRBJ2-5	TRBD1	NA	TGTGCCAGCAGTCCCCGGGACAGGGGGCAAGAGACCCAGTACTTC	CASSPRDRGQETQYF
TRBV2	TRBJ2-5	TRBD2	NA	TGTGCCAGCAGTCTAGCGGGAAAAGAGACCCAGTACTTC	CASSLAGKETQYF